The 9 T cell receptor beta chains below come from one sample, sequenced in a study of cytomegalovirus exposure and HLA in healthy donors. PCR amplification relied on 60 Vbeta primers (plus 13 Jbeta primers). Assay: immunoSEQ multiplex PCR; the TCRdb copy retains only in-frame clones and omits some. The sample has some 110,000 clones; roughly 82% are singletons. Sequencing was performed on PBMCs. These receptors were obtained from a woman aged 60 to 75 in good health and CMV-seropositive.

The sample holds a few counts of this clone. The chain is built from TRBV5-1 and TRBJ1-1; D is unresolved. Germline CDR1 and CDR2: SGHRS and YFSETQ. The CDR3 runs to 11 residues. The ends were cut back, 6 bases at V and 8 bases at J, with 11 bases in the middle. CDR3 nucleotide sequence: TGCGCCAGCACCTGGGGAGGGGAAGCTTTCTTT. Protein sequence: CASTWGGEAFF.

V is TRBV4-3 and J is TRBJ2-3, with 12 bases lining up with TRBD2. V lost 0 bases and J lost 6; bases outside the gene matches: 10. Germline lookup yields CDR1 LGHNA and CDR2 YSLEER. This CDR3 has 18 residues. This chain's CDR3 is CASSQDWTSGAPEDTQYF. The CDR3 DNA sequence: TGCGCCAGCAGCCAAGATTGGACTAGCGGGGCCCCCGAGGATACGCAGTATTTT.

This rearrangement joins TRBV7-5 to TRBJ1-3; the D call TRBD1 from the table was never checked on the DNA. TRBV7-5 is noted as a pseudogene. This CDR3 is 13 amino acids long. CDR3 nucleotide sequence: TGTGTCACCGTGAGGACAGGGGCAAACACCATATATTTT. It specifies CVTVRTGANTIYF.

This chain's CDR3 is CASRKWTSGYNEQFF. As DNA, the CDR3 is TGTGCCAGCAGGAAATGGACTAGCGGCTACAATGAGCAGTTCTTC. The chain recombines TRBV28 with TRBJ2-1, with TRBD2 matching over 10 bases. CDR1 and CDR2 (germline): MDHEN, SYDVKM. The ends lost 6 bases at V and 3 bases at J; junction bases unmatched: 5. CDR3 length: 15 amino acids. Looking up the rest from reference TRBV28 and TRBJ2-1 gives the full variable domain: DVKVTQSSRYLVKRTGEKVFLECVQDMDHENMFWYRQDPGLGLRLIYFSYDVKMKEKGDIPEGYSVSREKKERFSLILESASTNQTSMYLCASRKWTSGYNEQFFGPGTRLTVL.

This clone occurred once. The genes are TRBV11-1 and TRBJ2-7, with a possible D match to TRBD2 (5 bases). V was clipped by 4 bases and J by 0 bases, with 16 bases between them. There are 16 residues in the CDR3. The V gene's germline CDR1 is SGHAT and CDR2 FQDESV (reference sequence). The CDR3 loop reads CASSSSHRGYSYEQYF. The CDR3 nucleotides are TGTGCCAGCAGCTCTAGCCATCGGGGTTACTCCTACGAGCAGTACTTC.

On this clone itself: Because it lacks the conserved phenylalanine or tryptophan at the end, this CDR3 is likely a read error. The chain links TRBV14 to TRBJ1-1; D uncertain. This CDR3 contains 17 residues. V shed 4 bases and J shed 0 bases, with 18 bases lying between them. Looked up from germline, CDR1 is SGHDN and CDR2 is FVKESK. The DNA of the CDR3 is TGTGCCAGCAGCCGGGGTGAAAATGGACTGATGAACACTGAAGCTTTCCTT. Its protein product is CASSRGENGLMNTEAFL.

V and J are TRBV7-6 and TRBJ2-5; D gene unclear. This CDR3 is built from 14 residues. The V and J ends lost 5 bases and 0 bases respectively, with 10 bases between them. Germline lookup yields CDR1 SGHVS and CDR2 FNYEAQ. The CDR3 here is CASSPLRDQETQYF. CDR3 sequence (DNA): TGTGCCAGCAGCCCGCTCCGCGACCAAGAGACCCAGTACTTC.

This chain links TRBV10-3 with TRBJ2-3; tentative D call: TRBD1 (7 bases). V was cut by 5 bases and J by 1 base, with 16 bases left in between. CDR3 size: 16 residues. Looked up from germline, CDR1 is ENHRY and CDR2 is SYGVKD. CDR3 residues: CAISPGAGTGTDTQYF. The DNA for the CDR3 is TGTGCCATCAGTCCCGGGGCGGGGACAGGCACAGATACGCAGTATTTT.

The rearrangement links TRBV21-1 to TRBJ1-2; the tabulated D call, TRBD1, remains unverified against the DNA. TRBV21-1 is a documented pseudogene. This CDR3 is built from 13 residues. CDR3 sequence reads: CASSKGQNYGYTF. CDR3 in DNA: TGTGCCAGCAGCAAGGGACAGAACTATGGCTACACCTTC.